These 15 T cell receptor beta chains share one sample of origin, sequenced in a study of shared clonotypes between healthy human individuals. Produced via immunoSEQ multiplex PCR; TCRdb's table is partial and in-frame only. The sample contains about 2,200,000 clones, 93% of which appear only once. Terminally differentiated effector memory CD45RA+ cells were excluded by CCR7 positive selection of CD45RO-negative cells. The specimen was naive CD8+ T cells from PBMCs. Receptor source: a young man in good health. Some clones in this sample may be carry-over from other donors' samples.

The chain couples TRBV19 to TRBJ1-1; D unclear. Trimming took off 0 bases at V and 7 bases at J, with 12 bases between the two ends. The CDR3 has 14 residues. Looked up from germline, CDR1 is LNHDA and CDR2 is SQIVND (reference sequence). This CDR3 reads CASSIDPSSIEAFF. For the CDR3, the DNA is TGTGCCAGTAGTATAGATCCCTCGAGTATTGAAGCTTTCTTT.

This rearrangement joins TRBV10-3 to TRBJ2-7; possibly TRBD2 for D (5 bases). Trimming took 0 bases from V and 5 from J, leaving 8 bases between them. The germline CDR1 and CDR2 sequences are ENHRY and SYGVKD. This CDR3 has 13 amino acids. For the CDR3, the DNA is TGTGCCATCAGTGAGTCCAGGAGGAACGAGCAGTACTTC. The encoded protein is CAISESRRNEQYF.

The chain joins TRBV18 to TRBJ1-1, with D perhaps matching TRBD1 (6 bases). The CDR3 length is 14 residues. Germline CDR1 is KGHSH and CDR2 is LQKENI. V was trimmed by 6 bases and J by 6 bases, leaving 17 bases between them. The CDR3: CASSPSGRQAEAFF. CDR3 bases: TGTGCCAGCTCGCCTTCTGGTCGACAGGCTGAAGCTTTCTTT.

The chain links TRBV28 to TRBJ2-7; 9 bases line up with TRBD2. CDR1 is MDHEN and CDR2 is SYDVKM in the germline V gene. Trimming took 7 bases from V and 3 from J; bases not matched to a gene: 10. The CDR3 contains 15 residues. DNA for the CDR3: TGTGCCAGCACTAGCGGGACGGAATATGGCTACGAGCAGTACTTC. Protein product: CASTSGTEYGYEQYF.

V and J are TRBV2 and TRBJ1-2; D may be TRBD1 (6 bases). This CDR3 is built from 14 residues. The germline V gene has CDR1 SNHLY and CDR2 FYNNEI. Trimming took 2 bases from V and 4 from J, leaving 11 bases between them. CDR3 loop: CASSEYKGVYGYTF. As DNA, the CDR3 is TGTGCCAGCAGTGAATATAAGGGGGTCTATGGCTACACCTTC.

The chain links TRBV2 to TRBJ2-4; a weak D match, TRBD2 (6 bases). V shed 3 bases and J shed 1 base, with 13 bases lying between them. The CDR3 contains 16 residues. The germline V gene encodes CDR1 SNHLY and CDR2 FYNNEI. DNA of the CDR3: TGTGCCAGCAGTGATTCGGGAGAGGGGGCCAAAAACATTCAGTACTTC. As protein: CASSDSGEGAKNIQYF.

Concerning this clone: The same CDR3 is also encoded by other DNA sequences in this sample. The chain recombines TRBV28 with TRBJ2-7, with no clear D. Germline V CDR1 and CDR2: MDHEN, SYDVKM. The CDR3 consists of 13 residues. With 1 base removed from V and 3 bases from J, the gap between germline ends came to 7 bases. The CDR3 loop reads CASSLFSGYEQYF. CDR3 bases: TGTGCCAGCAGTTTATTCTCCGGCTACGAGCAGTACTTC.

The CDR3 region is CASSKAFISEYPLGGGYEQYF. The CDR3 nucleotides read TGTGCCAGCAGCAAAGCCTTCATCTCCGAATACCCTCTAGGGGGTGGGTACGAGCAGTACTTC. This chain links TRBV21-1 with TRBJ2-7; the table's D call TRBD1 went unverified against the DNA. TRBV21-1 is described as a pseudogene. The CDR3 is made up of 21 amino acids.

The chain couples TRBV1 to TRBJ2-7. TRBV1 is noted as a pseudogene. This CDR3 has 14 amino acids. CDR3 sequence reads: CTSSQKGGSYEQYF. The CDR3 bases are TGCACCAGCAGCCAAAAGGGGGGTTCCTACGAGCAGTACTTC.

This clone was seen just once. The J gene is TRBJ2-3, the V gene TRBV27; a weak D match, TRBD2 (5 bases). Trimming shortened V by 3 bases and J by 2 bases, and 15 bases separated the two germline ends. CDR1 is MNHEY, CDR2 SMNVEV, per germline (reference sequence). CDR3 length: 16 residues. Written as DNA, the CDR3 is TGTGCCAGCAGTTTTATGCTGGGAGAGGACACAGATACGCAGTATTTT. This sequence encodes CASSFMLGEDTDTQYF.

The V and J genes are TRBV19 and TRBJ2-1, with no clear D. V lost 2 bases, J lost 10 bases, and 15 bases lay in between. Germline CDR1 is LNHDA and CDR2 is SQIVND (reference sequence). The CDR3 length is 14 residues. The CDR3 sequence: CASSITSGASEQFF. The CDR3 DNA reads as TGTGCCAGTAGTATAACGTCTGGTGCGTCGGAGCAGTTCTTC.

V and J are TRBV11-2 and TRBJ2-7; D ambiguous. The length of the CDR3 is 13 residues. Trimming shortened V by 6 bases and J by 7 bases, and 16 bases separated the two germline ends. Germline loops: CDR1 SGHAT, CDR2 FQNNGV. The CDR3 nucleotides read TGTGCCAGCAGACCACCTCTAAGCGATGAGCAGTACTTC. This translates into CASRPPLSDEQYF. The full variable domain, its missing parts supplied by reference TRBV11-2 and TRBJ2-7, is EAGVAQSPRYKIIEKRQSVAFWCNPISGHATLYWYQQILGQGPKLLIQFQNNGVVDDSQLPKDRFSAERLKGVDSTLKIQPAKLEDSAVYLCASRPPLSDEQYFGPGTRLTVT.

This clone was seen only a few times. The chain uses TRBV19 and TRBJ1-2; D is uncertain. This CDR3 spans 14 amino acids. Trimming took off 3 bases at V and 3 bases at J, with 11 bases between the two ends. Germline V gives CDR1 LNHDA, CDR2 SQIVND (reference sequence). The CDR3 is CASSIFLRDYGYTF. CDR3 DNA sequence: TGTGCCAGTAGTATCTTTCTCCGAGACTATGGCTACACCTTC.

The chain carries TRBV4-1 and TRBJ2-3; D is uncertain. The germline CDR1 and CDR2 sequences are MGHRA and YSYEKL. The CDR3 contains 16 residues. Trimming stripped 0 bases from V and 5 bases from J, with 15 bases between. CDR3 sequence reads: CASSQEPWQLEDTQYF. The CDR3 nucleotides are TGCGCCAGCAGCCAAGAACCGTGGCAGCTTGAAGATACGCAGTATTTT.

The rearrangement uses TRBV4-1 and TRBJ2-2; D might be TRBD1 (6 bases). CDR3 length: 13 amino acids. Germline lookup yields CDR1 MGHRA and CDR2 YSYEKL. V shed 5 bases and J shed 6 bases, with 10 bases lying between them. The CDR3 DNA sequence: TGCGCCAGCAGCTTCAGGGGTGCCGGGGAGCTGTTTTTT. The encoded protein is CASSFRGAGELFF.